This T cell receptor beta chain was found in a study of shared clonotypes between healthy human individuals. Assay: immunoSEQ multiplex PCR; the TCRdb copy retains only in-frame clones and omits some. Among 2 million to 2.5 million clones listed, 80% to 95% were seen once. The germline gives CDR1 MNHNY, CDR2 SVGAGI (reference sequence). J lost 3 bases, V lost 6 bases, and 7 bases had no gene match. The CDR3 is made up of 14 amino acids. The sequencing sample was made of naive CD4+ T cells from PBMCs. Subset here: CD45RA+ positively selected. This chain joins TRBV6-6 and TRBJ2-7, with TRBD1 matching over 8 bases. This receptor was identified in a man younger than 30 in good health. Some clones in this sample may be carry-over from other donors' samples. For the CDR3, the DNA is TGTGCCAGCAGGGCGGGACAGGCGATCTACGAGCAGTACTTC. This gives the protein CASRAGQAIYEQYF.